This TCR beta chain was recorded in a study of tumor and adjacent non-tumor tissue in lung cancer. Overall study: Histology: about 13 adenocarcinoma, a couple of squamous cell carcinoma, 1 small cell lung cancer.

About this clonotype: An end of the junction does not agree with germline; a read error may underlie this.

Three rounds of nested PCR, following a modified ARM-PCR protocol, produced the TCRbeta library. MiXCR was run by TCRdb on the multiplex PCR reads, yielding one entry per CDR3 protein. The repertoire holds 120,000 or so distinct CDR3 sequences, with around three fifths as singletons. No cell sorting was done before RNA was extracted from the tissue. The germline gives CDR1 LGHNA, CDR2 YNFKEQ. There are 16 residues in the CDR3. The sample consisted of lung tumor tissue. The V and J genes are TRBV4-2 and TRBJ2-5, with D possibly being TRBD2 (5 bases). The clonotype was recovered from a man aged 25-40 years with non-small cell lung cancer. The CDR3 DNA reads as TGTGACAGCAGCCAAGAAAGGTCGGGAATCCAAGAGACGCAGTACTTC. It codes for CDSSQERSGIQETQYF.